The clone carrying this T cell receptor (beta chain) was observed at least ten times. The antigen remains unidentified. Primers used in a second PCR of roughly 6 to 12 cycles were a sample-barcoded 5' primer and a J-beta primer mix. Each cDNA molecule was tagged by a template-switch adaptor that had 12 random nucleotides. Each CDR3 protein gets one entry after TCRdb re-called the 5' RACE reads with MiXCR. The sample shows around 850,000 distinct CDR3 sequences, around 36% of them seen only once. This entry is derived from a study of blood T cells in healthy people across ages. PBMCs, at least 7 million per sample, were isolated. Trimming pared 3 bases from V and 5 bases from J, leaving 19 bases between. This CDR3 region has 16 residues. General study results and limits: Changes seen in expanded clonotypes were possibly confounded by donor CMV status left unknown.

The rearrangement joins TRBV12-3 or TRBV12-4 to TRBJ2-5; D is unresolved. This sequence originates from a man between 18 and 35 years old in good health. Sequenced material: blood. The CDR3 sequence is CASSFGIRGNGETQYF. Written as DNA, the CDR3 is TGTGCCAGCAGTTTCGGAATCCGCGGAAACGGGGAGACCCAGTACTTC.